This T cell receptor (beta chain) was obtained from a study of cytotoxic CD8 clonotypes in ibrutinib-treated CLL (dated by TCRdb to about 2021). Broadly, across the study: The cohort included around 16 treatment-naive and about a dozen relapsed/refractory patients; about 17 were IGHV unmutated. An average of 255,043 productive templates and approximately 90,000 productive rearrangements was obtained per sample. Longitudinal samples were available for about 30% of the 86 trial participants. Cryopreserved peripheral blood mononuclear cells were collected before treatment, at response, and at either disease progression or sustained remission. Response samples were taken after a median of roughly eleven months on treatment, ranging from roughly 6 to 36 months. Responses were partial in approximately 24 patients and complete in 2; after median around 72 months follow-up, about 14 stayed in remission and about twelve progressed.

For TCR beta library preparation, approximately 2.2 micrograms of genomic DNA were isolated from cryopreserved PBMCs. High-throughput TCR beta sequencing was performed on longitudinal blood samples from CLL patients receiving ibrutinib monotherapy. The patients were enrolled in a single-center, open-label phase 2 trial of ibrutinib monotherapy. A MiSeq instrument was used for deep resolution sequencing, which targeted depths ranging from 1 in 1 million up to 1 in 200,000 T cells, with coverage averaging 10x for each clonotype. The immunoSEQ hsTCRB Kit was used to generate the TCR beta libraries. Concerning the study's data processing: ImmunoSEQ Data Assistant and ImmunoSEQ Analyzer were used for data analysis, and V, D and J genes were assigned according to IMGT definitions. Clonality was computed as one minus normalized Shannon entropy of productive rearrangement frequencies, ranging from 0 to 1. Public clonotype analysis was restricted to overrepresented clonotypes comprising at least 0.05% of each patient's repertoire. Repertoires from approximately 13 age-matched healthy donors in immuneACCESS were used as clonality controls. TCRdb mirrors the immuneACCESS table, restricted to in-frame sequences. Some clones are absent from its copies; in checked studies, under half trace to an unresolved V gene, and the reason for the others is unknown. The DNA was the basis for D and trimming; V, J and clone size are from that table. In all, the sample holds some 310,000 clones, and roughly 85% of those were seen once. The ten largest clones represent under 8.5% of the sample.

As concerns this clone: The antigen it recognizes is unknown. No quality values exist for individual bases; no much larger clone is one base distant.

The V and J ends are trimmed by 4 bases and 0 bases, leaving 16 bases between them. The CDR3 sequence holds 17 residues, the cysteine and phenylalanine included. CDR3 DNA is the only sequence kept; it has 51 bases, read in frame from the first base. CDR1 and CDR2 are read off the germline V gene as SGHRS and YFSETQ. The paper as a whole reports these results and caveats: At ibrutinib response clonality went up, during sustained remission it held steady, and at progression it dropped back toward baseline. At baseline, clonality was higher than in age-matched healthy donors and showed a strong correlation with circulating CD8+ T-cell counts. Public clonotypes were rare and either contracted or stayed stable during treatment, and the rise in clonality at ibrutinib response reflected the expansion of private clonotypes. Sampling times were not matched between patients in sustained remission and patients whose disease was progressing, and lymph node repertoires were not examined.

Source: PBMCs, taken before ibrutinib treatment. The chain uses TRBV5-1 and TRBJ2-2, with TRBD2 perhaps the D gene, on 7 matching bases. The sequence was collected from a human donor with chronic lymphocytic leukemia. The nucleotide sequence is TGCGCCAGCAGCCAGGGGAGGGCTCCCTCGAACACCGGGGAGCTGTTTTTT. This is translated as CASSQGRAPSNTGELFF. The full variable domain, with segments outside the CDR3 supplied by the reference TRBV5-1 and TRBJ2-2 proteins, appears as KAGVTQTPRYLIKTRGQQVTLSCSPISGHRSVSWYQQTPGQGLQFLFEYFSETQRNKGNFPGRFSGRQFSNSRSEMNVSTLELGDSALYLCASSQGRAPSNTGELFFGEGSRLTVL.